This is a list of T cell receptor beta chains from one sample in a study of control samples from healthy donors and cancer patients. Measured with immunoSEQ multiplex PCR; TCRdb has only the in-frame clones, and not every one. The sample yields over 15,000 clones, roughly 80% seen once. Input material: PBMCs. The receptors originated from a man older than 75 with head and neck cancer. CDR3s include the opening cysteine and the closing phenylalanine or tryptophan. A D gene is named only where the DNA matches it firmly. Clone size is not always given. Where it is, it says once, few, many or a class for expanded clones.

>-|TRBJ2-5|TRBV9|TRBD1
TGTGCCAGCAGCTCACCCTCGACAGGGATCGAGACCCAGTACTTC
CASSSPSTGIETQYF
>-|TRBJ1-1|TRBV19|-
TGTGCCAGTAGTATGATTGGGGAGCCGCCAACTGAAGCTTTCTTT
CASSMIGEPPTEAFF
>-|TRBJ2-3|TRBV11-2|-
TGTGCCAGCAGCTTAGAAGGACAGTCGGCCACAGATACGCAGTATTTT
CASSLEGQSATDTQYF
>once|TRBJ1-4|TRBV15|-
TGTGCCACCAGCAGAGATATGGACACCCGGGAAAAACTGTTTTTT
CATSRDMDTREKLFF
>-|TRBJ2-7|TRBV18|TRBD2
TGTGCCAGCTCACCAAATTTAGCTAGCGGGAGGTTTTGGTTCGGCGAGCAGTACTTC
CASSPNLASGRFWFGEQYF
>once|TRBJ2-7|TRBV19|-
TGTGCCAGTAGTATATCCCTCCGGACGGAAAGCTCCTACGAGCAGTACTTC
CASSISLRTESSYEQYF
>-|TRBJ1-1|TRBV6-2/TRBV6-3|TRBD1
TGTGCCAGCAGCTATCAGGACAGGGGGCAAACTGAAGCTTTCTTT
CASSYQDRGQTEAFF
>-|TRBJ1-1|TRBV7-2|-
TGTGCCAGCAGCTACAGGGAGGGTACTGAAGCTTTCTTT
CASSYREGTEAFF
>-|TRBJ2-7|TRBV5-1|-
TGCGCCAGCAGCCGGGACCTCTCCTACGAGCAGTACTTC
CASSRDLSYEQYF
>few|TRBJ2-1|TRBV4-1|TRBD1
TGCGCCAGCAAGGGGGCGTCAGGTCTTGAGCAGTTCTTC
CASKGASGLEQFF
>-|TRBJ1-1|TRBV7-2|-
TGTGCCAGCAGCTTAGTCTGGGTAACAGGACCCATGAACACTGAAGCTTTCTTT
CASSLVWVTGPMNTEAFF
>-|TRBJ1-2|TRBV9|TRBD1
TGTGCCAGCAGCGTTTCAGGGGGCCTCTTTGGCTACACCTTC
CASSVSGGLFGYTF
>-|TRBJ2-7|TRBV24-1|TRBD1
TGTGCCACCAGTGATTCCGGGACAGGGCTTCACGAGCAGTACTTC
CATSDSGTGLHEQYF
>-|TRBJ1-1|TRBV7-3|-
TGTGCCAGCAGCCCCGAACAGGGGAACACTGAAGCTTTCTTT
CASSPEQGNTEAFF
>-|TRBJ1-2|TRBV27|TRBD1
TGTGCCAGCAAACAGGGGGCGGGATCCTATGGCTACACCTTC
CASKQGAGSYGYTF
>-|TRBJ2-1|TRBV24-1|TRBD2
TGTGCCACCAGTGACACCGGACTAGCGGCCTCCTACAATGAGCAGTTCTTC
CATSDTGLAASYNEQFF
>-|TRBJ2-7|TRBV5-1|TRBD1
TGCGCCAGCAGCACTAGGACAGGGCACTACGAGCAGTACTTC
CASSTRTGHYEQYF
>-|TRBJ2-5|TRBV6-5|TRBD2
TGTGCCAGCCCTCGATTCATAGCGGGACAAGAGACCCAGTACTTC
CASPRFIAGQETQYF
>-|TRBJ1-1|TRBV4-3|-
TGCGCCAGCAGCCTAGCCGGGAACACTGAAGCTTTCTTT
CASSLAGNTEAFF
>once|TRBJ2-2|TRBV24-1|TRBD2
TGTGCCACCAGACGGACTAGCACCGGGGAGCTGTTTTTT
CATRRTSTGELFF
>-|TRBJ2-7|TRBV19|-
TGTGCCAGTAGTTCGCGGTCCAGGGGATCCTACGAGCAGTACTTC
CASSSRSRGSYEQYF
>-|TRBJ2-7|TRBV6-5|-
TGTGCCAGCAGTTACATCTGGGCGGACGAGCAGTACTTC
CASSYIWADEQYF
>-|TRBJ2-7|TRBV11-2|-
TGTGCCAGCAGCTTCTGGGGAGACGAGCAGTACTTC
CASSFWGDEQYF
>-|TRBJ1-5|TRBV6-6|-
TGTGCCAGCAGTCCGACAGTGAATCAGCCCCAGCATTTT
CASSPTVNQPQHF
>few|TRBJ2-5|TRBV19|-
TGTGCCAGTTCGAACAGTTGGGCCCAGGAGACCCAGTACTTC
CASSNSWAQETQYF
>-|TRBJ2-1|TRBV9|-
TGTGCCAGCAGCGTAGGGGCAGGGGGGGGGAATGAGCAGTTCTTC
CASSVGAGGGNEQFF
>once|TRBJ2-5|TRBV7-2|-
TGTGCCAGCAGCTTAGTTACGGCAGCGGTCCAAGAGACCCAGTACTTC
CASSLVTAAVQETQYF
>once|TRBJ2-3|TRBV30|TRBD2
TGTGCCTGGAGGAGGACTAGCGGCTTCACAGATACGCAGTATTTT
CAWRRTSGFTDTQYF
>-|TRBJ2-4|TRBV27|-
TGTGCCAGCCCCCCGTGGAGGAAAAACATTCAGTACTTC
CASPPWRKNIQYF
>-|TRBJ1-3|TRBV19|-
TGTGCCAGTAGTATCCTACTCACCAGCTCTGGAAACACCATATATTTT
CASSILLTSSGNTIYF
>-|TRBJ2-5|TRBV7-9|TRBD1
TGTGCCAGCAGCTACCGGGACAGGGGGGGAGAGACCCAGTACTTC
CASSYRDRGGETQYF
>-|TRBJ1-4|TRBV4-3|-
TGCGCCAGCAGCCAAGAGTTCGCGGGGCTTGGTAATGAAAAACTGTTTTTT
CASSQEFAGLGNEKLFF
>-|TRBJ1-2|TRBV18|TRBD1
TGTGCCAGCTCACCATACAGGACAGGGGGCTTGGATGGCTACACCTTC
CASSPYRTGGLDGYTF